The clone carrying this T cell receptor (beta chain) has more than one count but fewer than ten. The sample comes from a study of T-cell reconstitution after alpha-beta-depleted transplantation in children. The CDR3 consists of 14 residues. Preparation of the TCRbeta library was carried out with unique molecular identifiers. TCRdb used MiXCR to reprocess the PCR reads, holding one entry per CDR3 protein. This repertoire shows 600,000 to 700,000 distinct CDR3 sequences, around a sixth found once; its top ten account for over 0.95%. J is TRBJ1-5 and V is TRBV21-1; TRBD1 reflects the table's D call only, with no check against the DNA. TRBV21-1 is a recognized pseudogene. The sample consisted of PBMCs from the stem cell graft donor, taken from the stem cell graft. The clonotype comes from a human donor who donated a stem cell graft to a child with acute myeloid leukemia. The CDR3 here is CASSRQGAKQPQHF. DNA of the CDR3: TGTGCCAGCAGCCGACAGGGAGCGAAGCAGCCCCAGCATTTT.